The rows below give T cell receptor beta chains drawn from one sample of a study of identical twins. TCRdb re-called the 5' RACE reads through MiXCR, storing one row per CDR3 protein. The table records around 490,000 distinct CDR3 sequences, 14% of them present only once. The same sample was also used in a study of yellow fever vaccine responses in identical twins.

The sequenced sample consisted of CD4+ T cells sorted from blood. All receptors derive from a woman in her late teens or twenties in good health. Each CDR3 is given with its conserved first and last residue. The D gene is left open where the match is weak. For some rows the clone size is stated as once, few or many, or as a class when expanded; others skip it.

abundance,d_gene,v_gene,j_gene,CDR3nt,CDR3aa
few,TRBD1,TRBV10-3,TRBJ2-1,TGTGCCATCAGAGGGACAGACTCCTACAATGAGCAGTTCTTC,CAIRGTDSYNEQFF
many,TRBD1,TRBV9,TRBJ2-1,TGTGCCAGCAGCGTAAAAGGGACAGGTTCGGGGAATGAGCAGTTCTTC,CASSVKGTGSGNEQFF
.,TRBD1,TRBV28,TRBJ1-6,TGTGCCAGCAGTGGAGGGGGCGGATATAATTCACCCCTCCACTTT,CASSGGGGYNSPLHF
few,.,TRBV5-5,TRBJ2-5,TGTGCCAGCAGCTTGGGACGGACGGCTCAAGAGACCCAGTACTTC,CASSLGRTAQETQYF
.,TRBD1,TRBV10-3,TRBJ1-5,TGTGCCATCAGCGAGGGACAGGGGAGCAATCAGCCCCAGCATTTT,CAISEGQGSNQPQHF
.,.,TRBV5-6,TRBJ1-4,TGTGCCAGCAGCTTAACAGGGAGGGATGAAAAACTGTTTTTT,CASSLTGRDEKLFF
few,TRBD1,TRBV29-1,TRBJ2-7,TGCAGCGTTAAGGACAGGGGACTCTACGAGCAGTACTTC,CSVKDRGLYEQYF
.,.,TRBV18,TRBJ2-1,TGTGCCAGCGCAACGTCGCTAGGTGGATTTGAGCAGTTCTTC,CASATSLGGFEQFF
few,TRBD2,TRBV5-1,TRBJ2-2,TGCGCCAGCAGCCAACGTAGGACTAGCGGGGGGGCCCCGCTTCCCGGGGAGCTGTTTTTT,CASSQRRTSGGAPLPGELFF
few,TRBD1,TRBV18,TRBJ2-7,TGTGCCAGCTCACCACCGCAAGGACAGGGGTACGAGCAGTACTTC,CASSPPQGQGYEQYF
few,TRBD1,TRBV29-1,TRBJ2-1,TGCAGCGTTCGGGACAGGGGAAGGGGTGAGCAGTTCTTC,CSVRDRGRGEQFF
.,TRBD2,TRBV7-2,TRBJ2-2,TGTGCCAGCAGCTTAGTCGTCTTAGCGGGGGGGCACGGGGAGCTGTTTTTT,CASSLVVLAGGHGELFF
.,TRBD2,TRBV6-1,TRBJ2-7,TGTGCCAGCAGCCGTACTAGCGGCAAATCCTCCTACGAGCAGTACTTC,CASSRTSGKSSYEQYF
.,TRBD2,TRBV4-3,TRBJ2-1,TGCGCCAGCAGCCAAGTGACGGCAGGGGGTAGCGGGAGAGGATACAATGAGCAGTTCTTC,CASSQVTAGGSGRGYNEQFF
few,.,TRBV6-1,TRBJ2-1,TGTGCCAGCTCCAGAGCGGCAGATCAATACAATGAGCAGTTCTTC,CASSRAADQYNEQFF
few,.,TRBV15,TRBJ1-2,TGTGCCACCAGCAGAGAAAGATTCGGGGGCTACACCTTC,CATSRERFGGYTF
.,TRBD2,TRBV20-1,TRBJ2-3,TGCAGTGCTCCCAGCGCCCTAGCGGGCGAAGGGGATACGCAGTATTTT,CSAPSALAGEGDTQYF
.,.,TRBV4-3,TRBJ2-5,TGCGCCAGCAGCCAAGATCTGGGTCTCTCCGGGACCCAGTACTTC,CASSQDLGLSGTQYF
few,TRBD1,TRBV7-2,TRBJ2-7,TGTGCCAGCAGCTCACCCGAGGGGGCAACATACGAGCAGTACTTC,CASSSPEGATYEQYF
.,.,TRBV30,TRBJ2-2,TGTGCCTGGAGTGAAAGCACCGGGGAGCTGTTTTTT,CAWSESTGELFF
.,.,TRBV20-1,TRBJ1-5,TGCAGTGCTAGAGGTCTTCAGGGAATTTATAGCAATCAGCCCCAGCATTTT,CSARGLQGIYSNQPQHF
few,.,TRBV12-3/TRBV12-4,TRBJ2-3,TGTGCCAGCAGCATCGTGGCAGGGGAAACAGATACGCAGTATTTT,CASSIVAGETDTQYF
.,.,TRBV15,TRBJ2-3,TGTGCCACCAGCAGAGTCCCTAACACAGATACGCAGTATTTT,CATSRVPNTDTQYF
few,.,TRBV28,TRBJ2-5,TGTGCCAGCCTACAGGAGGGAGAGACCCAGTACTTC,CASLQEGETQYF
.,TRBD1,TRBV10-3,TRBJ1-5,TGTGCCATCAGTGAGTCGAAAGGACAGGGTAATCAGCCCCAGCATTTT,CAISESKGQGNQPQHF
few,TRBD2,TRBV3-1,TRBJ2-3,TGTGCCAGCAGCCAAGGAGCCCTAGCGGGGAACACAGATACGCAGTATTTT,CASSQGALAGNTDTQYF
.,TRBD1,TRBV12-3/TRBV12-4,TRBJ2-5,TGTGCCAGCAGTACTGGACAGGGCAGAGAGACCCAGTACTTC,CASSTGQGRETQYF
.,.,TRBV10-3,TRBJ1-3,TGTGCCATCAGGGGCGGCCAGAACACCATATATTTT,CAIRGGQNTIYF
.,.,TRBV6-5,TRBJ2-3,TGTGCCAGTATGGACGGAGATACGCAGTATTTT,CASMDGDTQYF
many,TRBD2,TRBV5-6,TRBJ2-1,TGTGCCAGCAGCTCCGGGGGGACCTCCTACAATGAGCAGTTCTTC,CASSSGGTSYNEQFF
.,TRBD2,TRBV7-9,TRBJ2-2,TGTGCCAGCAGCGAAGCGGGGGGCCGGAAAACCGGGGAGCTGTTTTTT,CASSEAGGRKTGELFF
few,.,TRBV6-1,TRBJ2-2,TGTGCCAGCAGGCCGGGACAATCTCCCGGGGAGCTGTTTTTT,CASRPGQSPGELFF
.,.,TRBV5-1,TRBJ1-4,TGCGCCAGCAGCTTGGATGTATACACCGAAAAACTGTTTTTT,CASSLDVYTEKLFF
.,.,TRBV29-1,TRBJ2-3,TGCAGCGTTCTCTCGGTAGCGAGAGGGCCGGGGGCAGATACGCAGTATTTT,CSVLSVARGPGADTQYF
.,.,TRBV9,TRBJ2-5,TGTGCCAGCAGCGTAGCTTTAGCCGGGGGAGCCCAAGAGACCCAGTACTTC,CASSVALAGGAQETQYF
few,.,TRBV10-3,TRBJ2-7,TGTGCCATCAGCCCCGTGGGAGACGAGCAGTACTTC,CAISPVGDEQYF
many,.,TRBV7-2,TRBJ2-7,TGTGCCAGCAGCTCGACCGGGACTGGCTCCTACGAGCAGTACTTC,CASSSTGTGSYEQYF
medium-sized,.,TRBV18,TRBJ2-1,TGTGCCAGCTCACCACTCCCGGGGTACAATGAGCAGTTCTTC,CASSPLPGYNEQFF